Listed below are T cell receptor beta chains from one sample, sequenced in a study of T cells in Graves' hyperthyroidism and ophthalmopathy. TCRdb analysed the multiplex PCR reads with MiXCR anew, one entry per CDR3 protein. The repertoire holds about 700,000 distinct CDR3 sequences, with approximately 15% as singletons. Input material: blood. Source of these receptors: a woman in her late teens or twenties with Graves' hyperthyroidism. Both conserved end residues are part of each CDR3. The order of the fields is D gene, J gene, V gene, clone size, CDR3 protein, CDR3 DNA. A D gene is named only where the DNA matches it firmly. Rows may omit the clone size; those that give it use once, few, many or a size class.

NA	TRBJ2-7	TRBV6-1	NA	CASSESYFGSLEQYF	TGTGCCAGCAGTGAGAGTTATTTTGGGTCCCTCGAGCAGTACTTC
TRBD1	TRBJ2-7	TRBV11-1	few	CASSEGATVYEQYF	TGTGCCAGCAGCGAGGGGGCGACGGTCTACGAGCAGTACTTC
NA	TRBJ2-7	TRBV30	many	CAWSPDGSYEQYF	TGTGCCTGGAGTCCGGACGGCTCCTACGAGCAGTACTTC
TRBD2	TRBJ2-7	TRBV6-1	many	CASSDLSLAGAVYEQYF	TGTGCCAGCAGTGACCTGTCCTTAGCGGGGGCGGTTTACGAGCAGTACTTC
NA	TRBJ2-2	TRBV27	NA	CASSSGLTPVRKLFF	TGTGCCAGCAGTTCGGGGCTGACGCCCGTACGTAAGCTGTTTTTT
NA	TRBJ2-1	TRBV10-1	NA	CASSESRASANEQFF	TGCGCCAGCAGTGAGTCAAGGGCTAGCGCCAATGAGCAGTTCTTC
NA	TRBJ1-2	TRBV30	NA	CAWSQGSGYTF	TGTGCCTGGAGTCAGGGATCTGGCTACACCTTC
TRBD2	TRBJ2-5	TRBV7-9	NA	CASSLALVAGPHPGTQYF	TGTGCCAGCAGCTTAGCGCTAGTAGCGGGACCTCACCCGGGGACCCAGTACTTC
TRBD2	TRBJ2-7	TRBV7-3	many	CASSLFSGGEQYF	TGTGCCAGCAGCTTATTTAGCGGGGGCGAGCAGTACTTC
NA	TRBJ2-5	TRBV12-5	NA	CASAFGGVETQYF	TGTGCTAGTGCTTTCGGGGGCGTGGAGACCCAGTACTTC
NA	TRBJ1-2	TRBV7-9	few	CASSLRDTVYGYTF	TGTGCCAGCAGCTTACGGGACACCGTCTATGGCTACACCTTC
NA	TRBJ2-5	TRBV28	few	CASSLIGQGKETQYF	TGTGCCAGCAGTTTAATCGGTCAGGGGAAAGAGACCCAGTACTTC
NA	TRBJ2-3	TRBV11-1	many	CASSDSLRGYTDTQYF	TGTGCCAGCAGCGATAGCCTCCGGGGCTACACAGATACGCAGTATTTT
NA	TRBJ2-3	TRBV2	NA	CASKPGVGTDTQYF	TGTGCCAGCAAGCCAGGGGTCGGGACAGATACGCAGTATTTT
NA	TRBJ2-1	TRBV12-3/TRBV12-4	many	CASSLYSGDVGDEQFF	TGTGCCAGCAGTTTATATAGCGGAGATGTAGGGGATGAGCAGTTCTTC
NA	TRBJ1-2	TRBV12-3/TRBV12-4	many	CASCAGSYGYTF	TGTGCCAGCTGCGCAGGGAGCTATGGCTACACCTTC
TRBD1	TRBJ2-7	TRBV18	many	CASSGTEFYEQYF	TGTGCCAGCTCAGGGACAGAGTTCTACGAGCAGTACTTC
TRBD1	TRBJ2-1	TRBV11-2	NA	CASSFGSGQGAEKFF	TGTGCCAGCAGCTTCGGGTCGGGACAGGGGGCCGAGAAGTTCTTC
NA	TRBJ2-6	TRBV18	NA	CASSQIQGKGNNVLTF	TGTGCCAGCTCACAAATCCAGGGAAAGGGGAACAACGTCCTGACTTTC
NA	TRBJ2-7	TRBV12-3/TRBV12-4	NA	CAGSLTPVPEQYF	TGTGCCGGCAGTTTAACGCCAGTTCCTGAGCAGTACTTC
NA	TRBJ2-5	TRBV3-1	many	CASSLQRAQYF	TGTGCCAGCAGCCTGCAGCGGGCCCAGTACTTC
TRBD1	TRBJ1-5	TRBV20-1	NA	CSAGTVNQPQHF	TGCAGTGCTGGGACAGTCAATCAGCCCCAGCATTTT
NA	TRBJ2-1	TRBV7-2	NA	CASSLVGRVSYNGQFF	TGTGCCAGCAGCTTAGTAGGTCGGGTCTCCTACAATGGGCAGTTCTTC
TRBD1	TRBJ1-5	TRBV19	NA	CASSPPRQGYNQPQHF	TGTGCCAGTAGCCCTCCCAGACAGGGATACAATCAGCCCCAGCATTTT